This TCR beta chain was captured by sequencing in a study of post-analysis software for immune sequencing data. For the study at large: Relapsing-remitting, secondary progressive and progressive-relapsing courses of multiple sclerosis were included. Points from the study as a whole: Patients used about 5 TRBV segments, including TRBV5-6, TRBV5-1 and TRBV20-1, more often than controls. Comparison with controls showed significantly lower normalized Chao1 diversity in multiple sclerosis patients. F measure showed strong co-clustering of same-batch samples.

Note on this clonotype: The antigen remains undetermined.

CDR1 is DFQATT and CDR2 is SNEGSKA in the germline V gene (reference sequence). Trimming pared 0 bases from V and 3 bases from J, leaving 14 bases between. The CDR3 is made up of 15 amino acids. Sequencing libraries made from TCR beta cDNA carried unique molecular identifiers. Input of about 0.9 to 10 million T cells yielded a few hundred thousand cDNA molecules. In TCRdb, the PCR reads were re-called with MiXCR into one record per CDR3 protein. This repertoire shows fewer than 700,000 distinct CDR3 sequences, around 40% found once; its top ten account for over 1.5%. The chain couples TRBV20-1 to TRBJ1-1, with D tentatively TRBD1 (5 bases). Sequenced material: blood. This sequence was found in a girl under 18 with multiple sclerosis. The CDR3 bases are TGCAGTGCTAGAGATCAAGGAAGGGGTGACACTGAAGCTTTCTTT. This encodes CSARDQGRGDTEAFF.